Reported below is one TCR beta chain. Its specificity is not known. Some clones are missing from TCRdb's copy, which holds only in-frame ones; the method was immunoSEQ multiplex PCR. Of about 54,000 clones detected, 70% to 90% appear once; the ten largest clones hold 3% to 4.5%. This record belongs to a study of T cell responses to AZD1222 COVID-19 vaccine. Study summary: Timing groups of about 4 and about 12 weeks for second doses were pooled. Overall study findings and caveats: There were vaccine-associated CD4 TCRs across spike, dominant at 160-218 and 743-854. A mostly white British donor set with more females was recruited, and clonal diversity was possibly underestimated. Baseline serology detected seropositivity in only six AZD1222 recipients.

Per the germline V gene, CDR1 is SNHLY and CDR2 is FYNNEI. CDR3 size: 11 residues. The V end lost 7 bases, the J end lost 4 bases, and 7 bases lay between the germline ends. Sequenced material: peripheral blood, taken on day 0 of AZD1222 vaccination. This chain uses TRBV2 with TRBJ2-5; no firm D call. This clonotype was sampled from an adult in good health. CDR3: CASKGGETQYF. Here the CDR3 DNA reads TGTGCCAGCAAGGGTGGAGAGACCCAGTACTTC. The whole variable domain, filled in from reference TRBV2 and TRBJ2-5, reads EPEVTQTPSHQVTQMGQEVILRCVPISNHLYFYWYRQILGQKVEFLVSFYNNEISEKSEIFDDQFSVERPDGSNFTLKIRSTKLEDSAMYFCASKGGETQYFGPGTRLLVL.